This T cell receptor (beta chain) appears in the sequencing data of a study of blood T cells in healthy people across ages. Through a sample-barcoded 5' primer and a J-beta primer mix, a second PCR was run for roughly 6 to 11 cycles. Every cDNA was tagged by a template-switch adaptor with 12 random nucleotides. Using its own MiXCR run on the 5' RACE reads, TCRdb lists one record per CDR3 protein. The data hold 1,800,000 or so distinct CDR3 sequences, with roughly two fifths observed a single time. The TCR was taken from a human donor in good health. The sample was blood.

The CDR3 is CASGSALRSGANVLTF. The CDR3 DNA is TGTGCCAGCGGGTCGGCCTTGCGCTCTGGGGCCAACGTCCTGACTTTC. The chain links TRBV9 to TRBJ2-6, with D unclear. Germline-derived CDR1 and CDR2 are SGDLS and YYNGEE. The CDR3 has 16 amino acids. The ends were cut back, 7 bases at V and 0 bases at J, with 14 bases in the middle.